This entry is about one TCR beta chain. The antigen remains undetermined. The data originate from a study of T-cell reconstitution after alpha-beta-depleted transplantation in children. Unique molecular identifiers were incorporated when the TCRbeta library was constructed. TCRdb reanalysed the PCR reads using MiXCR and keeps one entry per CDR3 protein. This table has 780,000 or so distinct CDR3 sequences, approximately 15% appearing once. This CDR3 contains 17 residues. V was clipped by 2 bases and J by 0 bases; unmatched bases: 8. Germline values: CDR1 SGHRS, CDR2 YFSETQ. Study-wide results and limits: Certain patients had high TCRbeta diversity at day 60, and it came from recipient T cells and thymic progenitors that survived.

This clonotype originated in a male patient aged 10 to 17 who had a stem cell transplant for acute lymphoblastic leukemia, so the T cells may come from the graft donor. The material sequenced was PBMCs, mostly from graft donor cells, taken 360 days after TCRalphabeta/CD19-depleted stem cell transplant. The chain has TRBV5-1 and TRBJ2-1, with 7 bases aligning to TRBD2. The CDR3: CASSLVAAGSSYNEQFF. The DNA for the CDR3 is TGCGCCAGCAGCTTAGTGGCAGCGGGAAGCTCCTACAATGAGCAGTTCTTC.